A single sample gave rise to the 7 T cell receptor beta chains below, sequenced in a study of blood T cell repertoires in COVID-19. Here immunoSEQ multiplex PCR was the method, and the copy in TCRdb shows in-frame clones only, minus some. This table holds fewer than 250,000 clones, 75% to 85% found once. Material for sequencing was peripheral blood. These receptors were obtained from a human donor in a cohort sampled during active COVID-19.

The J gene is TRBJ2-5, the V gene TRBV24-1; maybe TRBD1 (5 bases). Per germline, CDR1 KGHDR and CDR2 SFDVKD. The length of the CDR3 is 14 residues. Trimming cost V 10 bases and J 5 bases, with 19 bases left between them. As DNA, the CDR3 is TGTGCCACGTCGTCGCAGGGCGCGAGGGAGACCCAGTACTTC. This gives the protein CATSSQGARETQYF.

The V call is TRBV7-9, the J call TRBJ1-1; D remains ambiguous. Trimming removed 1 base from V and 1 base from J, with 4 bases in between. Germline V gene data show CDR1 as SEHNR and CDR2 as FQNEAQ (reference sequence). The length of the CDR3 is 13 residues. DNA for the CDR3: TGTGCCAGCAGCTTAGTCGGGAACACTGAAGCTTTCTTT. As protein: CASSLVGNTEAFF. The entire variable domain, with the rest obtained from reference TRBV7-9 and TRBJ1-1, is as follows: DTGVSQNPRHKITKRGQNVTFRCDPISEHNRLYWYRQTLGQGPEFLTYFQNEAQLEKSRLLSDRFSAERPKGSFSTLEIQRTEQGDSAMYLCASSLVGNTEAFFGQGTRLTVV.

This clone turned up a few times. This sequence joins TRBV5-4 and TRBJ2-7, with D unresolved. The CDR3 consists of 12 residues. Germline V gene data show CDR1 as SGHNT and CDR2 as YYREEE (reference sequence). The ends were cut back, 1 base at V and 6 bases at J, with 8 bases in the middle. CDR3 sequence: CASSLKQTEQYF. CDR3 coding DNA: TGTGCCAGCAGCTTGAAACAGACCGAGCAGTACTTC.

The chain links TRBV5-1 to TRBJ2-7, with a weak D call TRBD1 (5 bases). The CDR3 runs 15 residues. The germline V gene encodes CDR1 SGHRS and CDR2 YFSETQ. V gave up 0 bases and J gave up 6 bases, with 16 bases separating them. The DNA of the CDR3 is TGCGCCAGCAGCTTGGCTATAGTGGGGCAGGGCGAGCAGTACTTC. Protein product: CASSLAIVGQGEQYF. The full variable domain, with the rest looked up from reference TRBV5-1 and TRBJ2-7, is KAGVTQTPRYLIKTRGQQVTLSCSPISGHRSVSWYQQTPGQGLQFLFEYFSETQRNKGNFPGRFSGRQFSNSRSEMNVSTLELGDSALYLCASSLAIVGQGEQYFGPGTRLTVT.

Note on this clone: The sample holds other DNA sequences that translate to the same CDR3. The rearrangement uses TRBV18 and TRBJ2-5; D call uncertain. In germline, CDR1 is KGHSH, CDR2 LQKENI. The V end was cut by 5 bases, the J end by 2 bases, with 6 bases between. This CDR3 comprises 12 residues. The CDR3 DNA reads TGTGCCAGCTCAAGTCAGCAAGAGACCCAGTACTTC. It codes for CASSSQQETQYF. Complete variable domain (other parts from reference TRBV18 and TRBJ2-5): NAGVMQNPRHLVRRRGQEARLRCSPMKGHSHVYWYRQLPEEGLKFMVYLQKENIIDESGMPKERFSAEFPKEGPSILRIQQVVRGDSAAYFCASSSQQETQYFGPGTRLLVL.

V is TRBV11-2 and J is TRBJ2-5; D uncertain. V shed 1 base and J shed 5 bases, with 8 bases lying between them. The CDR3 covers 13 residues. CDR1 and CDR2 (germline): SGHAT, FQNNGV. The chain's CDR3 is CASSLAGWETQYF. The CDR3 DNA follows: TGTGCCAGCAGCTTAGCAGGATGGGAGACCCAGTACTTC.

This clone has a single count. The chain uses TRBV5-4 and TRBJ2-1, with 7 positions matching TRBD2. The CDR3 totals 15 residues. Germline loops: CDR1 SGHNT, CDR2 YYREEE (reference sequence). The junction had 8 bases not matched to a gene; V was cut back by 4 bases and J by 4 bases. In DNA, the CDR3 is TGTGCCAGCAGCCAGAGACTAGCTGGGTACAATGAGCAGTTCTTC. Protein: CASSQRLAGYNEQFF.